This T cell receptor beta chain appears in the sequencing data of a study of blood T cell repertoires in COVID-19. On the study more broadly: There were acute and convalescent COVID-19 samples, and they came from the United States, Italy and Spain. From T cells, B-cell-depleted T cells, or PBMCs came the material, which was cDNA or gDNA.

Per the germline V gene, CDR1 is SGHRS and CDR2 is YFSETQ. The V gene lost 4 bases and the J gene lost 4 bases, with 12 bases spanning the gap. The CDR3 spans 15 residues. Participant ages covered about 18 to 89 years across 24 US areas. This table comes from immunoSEQ multiplex PCR, and its TCRdb copy is limited to in-frame clones, with some not included. The repertoire has 250,000 to 300,000 clones, 85% to 90% of them found once; the top ten carry around 1.9%. The sequence was collected from a woman aged 55-69 years who had recovered from COVID-19. The chain uses TRBV5-1 and TRBJ1-6, with no clear D. Source material: PBMCs or T cells enriched from blood (not recorded which). As DNA, the CDR3 is TGCGCCAGCAGCGACCACAGCAGTTATAATTCACCCCTCCACTTT. Its translation is CASSDHSSYNSPLHF. The variable domain in full, completed from reference TRBV5-1 and TRBJ1-6, reads KAGVTQTPRYLIKTRGQQVTLSCSPISGHRSVSWYQQTPGQGLQFLFEYFSETQRNKGNFPGRFSGRQFSNSRSEMNVSTLELGDSALYLCASSDHSSYNSPLHFGNGTRLTVT.